These T cell receptor beta chains were read from a single sample in a study of blood T cell repertoires in COVID-19. Method: immunoSEQ multiplex PCR; TCRdb's copy keeps in-frame clones and lacks some. Of 200,000 to 250,000 clones listed, 80% to 85% were seen once; the top ten hold approximately 2.5%. Specimen: peripheral blood. These receptor sequences come from a woman aged 55 to 70 with acute or convalescent COVID-19. Both conserved end residues are part of each CDR3. The D gene is left open where the match is weak. Some rows have no size entry. The others give once, few or many, or a class for an expanded clone.

CDR3 DNA: TGTGCCAGTGTGCGACAGGGAAGGCCTGAAGCTTTCTTT; CDR3 protein: CASVRQGRPEAFF; J gene: TRBJ1-1; D gene: TRBD1; clone size: NA; V gene: TRBV19; CDR3 length: 13
CDR3 DNA: TGCAGTGCTAGTCGGGAAGCGGAAGAGACCCAGTACTTC; CDR3 protein: CSASREAEETQYF; J gene: TRBJ2-5; D gene: NA; clone size: NA; V gene: TRBV20-1; CDR3 length: 13
CDR3 DNA: TGTGCCACTACCGGGCAGGCCGGAGGCACTGAAGCTTTCTTT; CDR3 protein: CATTGQAGGTEAFF; J gene: TRBJ1-1; D gene: NA; clone size: once; V gene: TRBV18; CDR3 length: 14
CDR3 DNA: TGCGCCACGGGGTTGGGCCTGAACACTGAAGCTTTCTTT; CDR3 protein: CATGLGLNTEAFF; J gene: TRBJ1-1; D gene: NA; clone size: many; V gene: TRBV5-1; CDR3 length: 13
CDR3 DNA: TGTGCCAGCACCCGGGGCACAGGGACCGATAACTATGGCTACACCTTC; CDR3 protein: CASTRGTGTDNYGYTF; J gene: TRBJ1-2; D gene: NA; clone size: NA; V gene: TRBV2; CDR3 length: 16
CDR3 DNA: TGCGCCAGCAGCTTGGACAGGAGCTACGAGCAGTACTTC; CDR3 protein: CASSLDRSYEQYF; J gene: TRBJ2-7; D gene: NA; clone size: NA; V gene: TRBV5-1; CDR3 length: 13
CDR3 DNA: TGTGCCAGCAGCTGGGCGGGACAGGGGATGGGTGAAAAACTGTTTTTT; CDR3 protein: CASSWAGQGMGEKLFF; J gene: TRBJ1-4; D gene: TRBD1; clone size: NA; V gene: TRBV7-2; CDR3 length: 16
CDR3 DNA: TGTGCCAGCACCCAAGGACAGGGAAACACAGATACGCAGTATTTT; CDR3 protein: CASTQGQGNTDTQYF; J gene: TRBJ2-3; D gene: TRBD1; clone size: NA; V gene: TRBV5-4; CDR3 length: 15
CDR3 DNA: TGTGCCAGCAGCCCCTATGGGACATCGATTTCACCCCTCCACTTT; CDR3 protein: CASSPYGTSISPLHF; J gene: TRBJ1-6; D gene: NA; clone size: NA; V gene: TRBV7-9; CDR3 length: 15
CDR3 DNA: TGTGCCAGCAGCCGCCAGGGGGTGTCCAAGCCCCAGCATTTT; CDR3 protein: CASSRQGVSKPQHF; J gene: TRBJ1-5; D gene: TRBD1; clone size: NA; V gene: TRBV16; CDR3 length: 14
CDR3 DNA: TGTGCCAGCAGCTTGCGGGGCTCCTATAATTCACCCCTCCACTTT; CDR3 protein: CASSLRGSYNSPLHF; J gene: TRBJ1-6; D gene: NA; clone size: NA; V gene: TRBV5-4; CDR3 length: 15
CDR3 DNA: TGTGCCAGCAGTTATCCGGGACAGGGGGTTCGCGAGCAGTACTTC; CDR3 protein: CASSYPGQGVREQYF; J gene: TRBJ2-7; D gene: TRBD1; clone size: NA; V gene: TRBV6-2/TRBV6-3; CDR3 length: 15
CDR3 DNA: TGTGCCAGCCGAGCGGGCAGGGCTAATGAAAAACTGTTTTTT; CDR3 protein: CASRAGRANEKLFF; J gene: TRBJ1-4; D gene: NA; clone size: NA; V gene: TRBV19; CDR3 length: 14
CDR3 DNA: TGTGCCAGCTCACCGGCAGGGACTGAAGCTTTCTTT; CDR3 protein: CASSPAGTEAFF; J gene: TRBJ1-1; D gene: NA; clone size: NA; V gene: TRBV18; CDR3 length: 12
CDR3 DNA: TGTGCCAGCTCACCACCGGGGGCTAACTACAATGAGCAGTTCTTC; CDR3 protein: CASSPPGANYNEQFF; J gene: TRBJ2-1; D gene: NA; clone size: NA; V gene: TRBV18; CDR3 length: 15
CDR3 DNA: TGCGCCAGCAGCTTGGTTCGGGGTGCCCAAGAGACCCAGTACTTC; CDR3 protein: CASSLVRGAQETQYF; J gene: TRBJ2-5; D gene: NA; clone size: few; V gene: TRBV5-1; CDR3 length: 15
CDR3 DNA: TGTGCCAGCAGCGCCCAGGACAGCGGCAATCAGCCCCAGCATTTT; CDR3 protein: CASSAQDSGNQPQHF; J gene: TRBJ1-5; D gene: NA; clone size: NA; V gene: TRBV9; CDR3 length: 15
CDR3 DNA: TGTGCCACCAGCAGGGAGACTAGCGGGGATACTATAACGAGTAAGCAGTACTTC; CDR3 protein: CATSRETSGDTITSKQYF; J gene: TRBJ2-7; D gene: TRBD2; clone size: NA; V gene: TRBV15; CDR3 length: 18
CDR3 DNA: TGTGCCAGCAGTTCTCCTATCAGGACAGCGAACACTGAAGCTTTCTTT; CDR3 protein: CASSSPIRTANTEAFF; J gene: TRBJ1-1; D gene: NA; clone size: few; V gene: TRBV6-5; CDR3 length: 16
CDR3 DNA: TGCGCCAGCAGCCCCGCCCTCGGCGAGCAGTACTTC; CDR3 protein: CASSPALGEQYF; J gene: TRBJ2-7; D gene: NA; clone size: once; V gene: TRBV5-1; CDR3 length: 12